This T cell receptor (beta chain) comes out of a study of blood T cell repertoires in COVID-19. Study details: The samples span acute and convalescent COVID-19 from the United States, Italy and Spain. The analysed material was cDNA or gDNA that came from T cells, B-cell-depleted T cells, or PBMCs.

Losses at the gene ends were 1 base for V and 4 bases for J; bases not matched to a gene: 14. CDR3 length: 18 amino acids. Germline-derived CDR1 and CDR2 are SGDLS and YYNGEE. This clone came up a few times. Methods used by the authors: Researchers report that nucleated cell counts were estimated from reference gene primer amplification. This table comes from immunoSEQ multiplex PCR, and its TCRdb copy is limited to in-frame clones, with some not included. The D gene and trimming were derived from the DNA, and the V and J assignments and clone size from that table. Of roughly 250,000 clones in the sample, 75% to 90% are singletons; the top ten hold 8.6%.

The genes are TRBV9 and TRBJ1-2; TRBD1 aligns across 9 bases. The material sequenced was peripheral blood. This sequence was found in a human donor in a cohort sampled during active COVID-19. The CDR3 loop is CASSVLAGQGPSTYGYTF. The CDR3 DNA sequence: TGTGCCAGCAGCGTACTGGCAGGACAGGGGCCATCTACCTATGGCTACACCTTC.